The rows below give T cell receptor beta chains drawn from one sample of a study of blood T cell repertoires in COVID-19. Generated by immunoSEQ multiplex PCR, the TCRdb table keeps only in-frame clones and is missing some. This sample carries more than 200,000 clones, over 70% of them seen once, and the ten largest clones take around 3.7%. The sample comprised PBMCs or T cells enriched from blood (not recorded which). The receptors derive from a woman aged 25 to 45 who had been exposed to COVID-19. The conserved cysteine and the conserved F or W are not part of the CDR3 here. Each record gives: V gene, D gene, J gene, CDR3 protein. A D gene is named only where the DNA matches it firmly.

v_call: TRBV7-3; d_call: TRBD1; j_call: TRBJ2-2; cdr3_aa: ASSLIGTGGLNTGELF
v_call: TRBV4-1; d_call: NA; j_call: TRBJ1-2; cdr3_aa: ASSHRIQEGYGYT
v_call: TRBV11-2; d_call: TRBD2; j_call: TRBJ2-7; cdr3_aa: ASSFLSGLAGVDEQY
v_call: TRBV5-4; d_call: NA; j_call: TRBJ1-2; cdr3_aa: ASSLGPGQRIGYT
v_call: TRBV27; d_call: NA; j_call: TRBJ1-2; cdr3_aa: ASSLGAGPGRT
v_call: TRBV11-2; d_call: TRBD2; j_call: TRBJ2-1; cdr3_aa: ASSLVGLAGRNEQF
v_call: TRBV19; d_call: NA; j_call: TRBJ2-7; cdr3_aa: ASSSRLLRETGEQY
v_call: TRBV4-1; d_call: NA; j_call: TRBJ2-2; cdr3_aa: ASSPRTGGLSATGELF
v_call: TRBV10-3; d_call: NA; j_call: TRBJ1-5; cdr3_aa: AIKRQEDQPQH
v_call: TRBV7-2; d_call: TRBD1; j_call: TRBJ1-5; cdr3_aa: ASSPDRVQPQH
v_call: TRBV11-2; d_call: TRBD1; j_call: TRBJ1-6; cdr3_aa: ASSLRTGADPHSPLH
v_call: TRBV3-1/TRBV3-2; d_call: NA; j_call: TRBJ1-1; cdr3_aa: ASSQGMGRVDHTEAF
v_call: TRBV3-1/TRBV3-2; d_call: TRBD1; j_call: TRBJ2-1; cdr3_aa: ASSQFPPHRTGVYNEQF
v_call: TRBV20-1; d_call: NA; j_call: TRBJ1-2; cdr3_aa: SAQGDYGYT
v_call: TRBV5-6; d_call: TRBD1; j_call: TRBJ1-3; cdr3_aa: ASSYDRGRNTIY
v_call: TRBV28; d_call: TRBD1; j_call: TRBJ2-7; cdr3_aa: ASAPGTGSYEQY
v_call: TRBV5-1; d_call: NA; j_call: TRBJ1-1; cdr3_aa: ASSFGDRAF
v_call: TRBV5-6; d_call: TRBD1; j_call: TRBJ2-7; cdr3_aa: ASSFTGTGIYEQY
v_call: TRBV19; d_call: TRBD2; j_call: TRBJ2-7; cdr3_aa: ASSPSATSADYEQY
v_call: TRBV29-1; d_call: TRBD1; j_call: TRBJ2-2; cdr3_aa: SGGQGSNTGELF
v_call: TRBV5-1; d_call: NA; j_call: TRBJ2-7; cdr3_aa: ASSPRGQSYEQY
v_call: TRBV28; d_call: TRBD1; j_call: TRBJ1-5; cdr3_aa: ASSLGQGNNQPQH
v_call: TRBV6-4; d_call: TRBD2; j_call: TRBJ2-1; cdr3_aa: ASSEGGRPLDEQF
v_call: TRBV29-1; d_call: TRBD1; j_call: TRBJ2-3; cdr3_aa: SVEDLEGGRDTQY
v_call: TRBV7-9; d_call: NA; j_call: TRBJ2-2; cdr3_aa: ASTPRTGTRNTGELF
v_call: TRBV12-5; d_call: TRBD1; j_call: TRBJ1-3; cdr3_aa: ASGLGMRGGQSSGNTIY
v_call: TRBV2; d_call: NA; j_call: TRBJ1-2; cdr3_aa: ASNLQGNYGYT
v_call: TRBV5-1; d_call: TRBD1; j_call: TRBJ2-7; cdr3_aa: ASSKDRGYEQY
v_call: TRBV6-5; d_call: TRBD2; j_call: TRBJ2-3; cdr3_aa: ASSPSGRGTDTQY